This T cell receptor beta chain emerged from a study of PD-1 blockade in classical Hodgkin lymphoma. The V and J ends lost 5 bases and 2 bases, in that order; junction bases with no gene match: 10. CDR1 and CDR2 (germline): MNHEY, SMNVEV (reference sequence). The CDR3 spans 16 residues. TCRdb's copy holds only in-frame clones and misses some; the assay was immunoSEQ multiplex PCR. This table has roughly 60,000 clones, more than 75% appearing once. Study-level points and caveats: As was reported, newly diagnosed patients showed lower baseline TCR diversity than healthy donors did. After ASCT, patients who started nivolumab under 1 year later were excluded. Undefined causes, possibly disease activity or prior therapy, underlie the repertoire differences.

Details on this clone: Antigen specificity is unknown.

All patients experienced relapse after autologous stem cell transplantation, and brentuximab vedotin exposure was variable. The source was peripheral blood mononuclear cells (PBMCs), collected at baseline. This clonotype was obtained from a human donor with classical Hodgkin lymphoma. The rearrangement joins TRBV27 to TRBJ2-7; 9 bases are a match to TRBD2. CDR3: CASSILVAGGPYEQYF. The CDR3 DNA reads as TGTGCCAGCAGTATCCTTGTGGCGGGAGGGCCCTACGAGCAGTACTTC.